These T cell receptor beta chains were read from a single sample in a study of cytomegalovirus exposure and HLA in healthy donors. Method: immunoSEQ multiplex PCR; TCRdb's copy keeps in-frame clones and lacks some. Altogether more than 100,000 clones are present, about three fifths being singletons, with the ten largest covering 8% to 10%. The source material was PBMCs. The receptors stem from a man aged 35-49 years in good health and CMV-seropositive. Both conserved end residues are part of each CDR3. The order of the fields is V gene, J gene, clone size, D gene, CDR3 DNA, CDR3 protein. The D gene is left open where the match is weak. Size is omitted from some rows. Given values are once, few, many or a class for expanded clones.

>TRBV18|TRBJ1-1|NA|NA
TGTGCCAGCTCAGGGGAGAAGGGTTCCAGCTCGATTGAAGCTTTCTTT
CASSGEKGSSSIEAFF
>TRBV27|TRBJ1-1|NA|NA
TGTGCCAGCAGTTTCTCCAGGGACACTGAAGCTTTCTTT
CASSFSRDTEAFF
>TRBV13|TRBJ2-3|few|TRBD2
TGTGCCAGCAGCTCTAGCGGGCTTAGCACAGATACGCAGTATTTT
CASSSSGLSTDTQYF
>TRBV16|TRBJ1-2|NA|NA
TGTGCCAGCAGCCAATCCCACTGTCCCAACTATGGCTACACCTTC
CASSQSHCPNYGYTF
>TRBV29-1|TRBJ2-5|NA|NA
TGCAGCGTTTTAGGAGGGGAGGCGGGAGAGACCCAGTACTTC
CSVLGGEAGETQYF
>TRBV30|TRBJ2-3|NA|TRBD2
TGTGCCTGGAGTCGATCACCTTTTACTAGCGGGAGCCCCGATACGCAGTATTTT
CAWSRSPFTSGSPDTQYF
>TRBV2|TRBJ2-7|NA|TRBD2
TGTGCCGGCGGGGGGCAAAGCTACGAGCAGTACTTC
CAGGGQSYEQYF
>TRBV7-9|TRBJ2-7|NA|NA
TGTGCCAGCAGCGTGGAGGGATACGAGCAGTACTTC
CASSVEGYEQYF
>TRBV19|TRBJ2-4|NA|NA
TGTGCCAGTAGTGGATTACAGGGTTTGGCCAAAAACATTCAGTACTTC
CASSGLQGLAKNIQYF
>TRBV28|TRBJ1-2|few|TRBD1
TGTGCCAGTCGACAGGGGGCGGGGTATGGCTACACCTTC
CASRQGAGYGYTF
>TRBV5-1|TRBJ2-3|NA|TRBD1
TGCGCCAGCAGCTTGGAACAGGGGTCCAGAGATACGCAGTATTTT
CASSLEQGSRDTQYF
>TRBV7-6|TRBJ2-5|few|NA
TGTGCCAGCAGCTTAACGACGGGACAACTCCAAGAGACCCAGTACTTC
CASSLTTGQLQETQYF
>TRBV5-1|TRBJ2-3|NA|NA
TGCGCCAGCAGCCTGGGAGCGAACGCAGATACGCAGTATTTT
CASSLGANADTQYF
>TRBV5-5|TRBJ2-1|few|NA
TGTGCCAGCAGTCCTGACTGGAGCTCCTACAATGAGCAGTTCTTC
CASSPDWSSYNEQFF
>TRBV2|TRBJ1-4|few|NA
TGTGCCAGCAGGAGGACAGATGAAAAACTGTTTTTT
CASRRTDEKLFF
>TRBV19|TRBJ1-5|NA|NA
TGTGCCAGTAGTATTAACGCGGAGGTGCCCCAGCATTTT
CASSINAEVPQHF